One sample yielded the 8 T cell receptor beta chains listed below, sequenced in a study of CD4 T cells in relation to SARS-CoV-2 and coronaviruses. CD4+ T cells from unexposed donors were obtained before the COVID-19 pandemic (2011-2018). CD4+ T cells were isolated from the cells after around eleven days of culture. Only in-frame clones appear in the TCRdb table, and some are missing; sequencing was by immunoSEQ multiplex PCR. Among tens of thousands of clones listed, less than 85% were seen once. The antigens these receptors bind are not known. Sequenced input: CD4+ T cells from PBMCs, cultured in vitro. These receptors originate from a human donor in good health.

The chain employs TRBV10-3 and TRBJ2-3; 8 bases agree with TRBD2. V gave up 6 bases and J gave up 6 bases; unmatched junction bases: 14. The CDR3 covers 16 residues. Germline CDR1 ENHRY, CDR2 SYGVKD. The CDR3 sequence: CAISGGASSGGDTQYF. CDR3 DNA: TGTGCCATCAGCGGGGGGGCCAGCAGTGGAGGGGATACGCAGTATTTT.

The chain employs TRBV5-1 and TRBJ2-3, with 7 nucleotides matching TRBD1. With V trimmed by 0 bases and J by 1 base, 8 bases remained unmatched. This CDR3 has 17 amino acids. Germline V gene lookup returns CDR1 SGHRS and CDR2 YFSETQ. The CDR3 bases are TGCGCCAGCAGCTTGGCAGCTTACAGGGGCCGCACAGATACGCAGTATTTT. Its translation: CASSLAAYRGRTDTQYF.

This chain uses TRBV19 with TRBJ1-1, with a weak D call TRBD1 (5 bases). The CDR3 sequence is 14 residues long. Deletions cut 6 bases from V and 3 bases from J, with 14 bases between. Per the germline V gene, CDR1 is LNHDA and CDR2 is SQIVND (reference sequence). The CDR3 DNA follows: TGTGCCAGTAGAAGGGCAGGGAGGGACACTGAAGCTTTCTTT. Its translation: CASRRAGRDTEAFF.

The CDR3 nucleotides read TGTGCCAGCAGCTTAGCTCCTACTAGCGGAGGGAATGAGCAGTTCTTC. This translates into CASSLAPTSGGNEQFF. The chain carries TRBV11-2 and TRBJ2-1, with TRBD2 matching over 8 bases. Unmatched junction bases numbered 9, after V lost 1 base and J lost 7 bases. Looked up from germline, CDR1 is SGHAT and CDR2 is FQNNGV. CDR3 length: 16 amino acids.

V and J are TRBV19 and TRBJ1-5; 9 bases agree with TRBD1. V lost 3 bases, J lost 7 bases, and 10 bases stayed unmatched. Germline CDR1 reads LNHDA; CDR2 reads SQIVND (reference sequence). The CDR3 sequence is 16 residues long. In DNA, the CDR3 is TGTGCCAGTAGTATTCAAGCCGGGACAGGGTCGCAGCCCCAGCATTTT. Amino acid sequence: CASSIQAGTGSQPQHF.

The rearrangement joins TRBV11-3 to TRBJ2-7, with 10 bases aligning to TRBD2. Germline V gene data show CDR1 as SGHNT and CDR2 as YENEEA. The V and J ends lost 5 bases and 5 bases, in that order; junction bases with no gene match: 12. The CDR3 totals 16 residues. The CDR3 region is CASSERAGGRKDEQYF. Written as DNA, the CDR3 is TGTGCCAGCAGCGAGAGAGCGGGAGGGCGAAAGGACGAGCAGTACTTC.

CDR3 sequence (DNA): TGCAGTGCTAGTACACTAGTAAGCTCCTACAATGAGCAGTTCTTC. It specifies CSASTLVSSYNEQFF. The chain combines TRBV20-1 with TRBJ2-1; D perhaps matches TRBD2 (5 bases). The V end was cut by 3 bases, the J end by 0 bases, with 12 bases between. Germline V lookup: CDR1 DFQATT, CDR2 SNEGSKA (reference sequence). The CDR3 length is 15 residues.

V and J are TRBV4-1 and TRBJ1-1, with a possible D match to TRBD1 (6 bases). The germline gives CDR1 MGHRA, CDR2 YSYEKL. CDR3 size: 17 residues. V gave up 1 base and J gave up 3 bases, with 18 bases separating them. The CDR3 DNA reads TGCGCCAGCAGCCAAGTTCGACGTACAGGGAGGGACACTGAAGCTTTCTTT. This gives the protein CASSQVRRTGRDTEAFF.